These 3 T cell receptor beta chains were all obtained from the same sample, sequenced in a study of Ad26.COV2.S vaccination and SARS-CoV-2 variants. Profiling relied on immunoSEQ multiplex PCR, and the TCRdb table lists in-frame clones only, not all of them. The table records fewer than 500,000 clones, 89% of them present only once. Treatment described: about 20 received Ad26.COV2.S at low or high dose, single or two shots; 5 received placebo; per-sample allocation not given. It was on day 63 after the first vaccine or placebo injection that samples were taken. Material: peripheral blood, obtained in a trial of Ad26.COV2.S vaccine versus placebo. These receptors originate from a person between 18 and 60 years old who received the Ad26.COV2.S COVID-19 vaccine or a placebo.

The rearrangement links TRBV4-2 to TRBJ1-2, with a weak D call TRBD1 (6 bases). Germline CDR1 and CDR2: LGHNA and YNFKEQ. V was shortened by 0 bases and J by 5 bases, with 13 bases between the two germline ends. The CDR3 loop spans 15 amino acids. The CDR3 here is CASSQEVRGGYGYTF. The CDR3 DNA is TGTGCCAGCAGCCAAGAAGTCAGGGGTGGGTATGGCTACACCTTC.

CDR3 sequence: CASSQRGTGRPHDYEQYF. CDR3 DNA: TGCGCCAGCAGCCAAAGGGGGACAGGGAGGCCCCATGACTACGAGCAGTACTTC. The chain employs TRBV4-3 and TRBJ2-7; 9 bases map to TRBD1. This CDR3 region has 18 residues. Germline V CDR1 and CDR2: LGHNA, YSLEER. Losses at the gene ends were 2 bases for V and 3 bases for J; bases not matched to a gene: 14.

The chain links TRBV11-2 to TRBJ1-1, with D uncertain. Looked up from germline, CDR1 is SGHAT and CDR2 is FQNNGV. There are 15 residues in the CDR3. Trimming left V 2 bases short and J 3 bases short, with 13 bases between. CDR3 bases: TGTGCCAGCAGCTTAAGTGCATCCGGGGACACTGAAGCTTTCTTT. Translation gives CASSLSASGDTEAFF.